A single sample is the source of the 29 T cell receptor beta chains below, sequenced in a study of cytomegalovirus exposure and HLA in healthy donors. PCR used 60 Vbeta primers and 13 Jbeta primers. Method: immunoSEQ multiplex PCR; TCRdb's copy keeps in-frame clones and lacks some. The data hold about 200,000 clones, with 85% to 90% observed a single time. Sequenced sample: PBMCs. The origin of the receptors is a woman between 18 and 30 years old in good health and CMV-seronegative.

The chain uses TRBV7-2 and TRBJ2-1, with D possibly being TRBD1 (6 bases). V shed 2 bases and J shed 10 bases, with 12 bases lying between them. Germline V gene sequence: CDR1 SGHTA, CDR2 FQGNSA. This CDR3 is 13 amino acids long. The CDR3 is CASSLRWDTEQFF. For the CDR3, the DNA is TGTGCCAGCAGCTTACGATGGGACACAGAGCAGTTCTTC.

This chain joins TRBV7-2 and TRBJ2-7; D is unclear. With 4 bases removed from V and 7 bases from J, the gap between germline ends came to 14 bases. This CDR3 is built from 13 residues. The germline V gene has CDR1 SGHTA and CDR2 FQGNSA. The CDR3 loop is CASSSPLLREQYF. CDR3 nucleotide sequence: TGTGCCAGCAGCTCACCACTGCTCCGGGAGCAGTACTTC.

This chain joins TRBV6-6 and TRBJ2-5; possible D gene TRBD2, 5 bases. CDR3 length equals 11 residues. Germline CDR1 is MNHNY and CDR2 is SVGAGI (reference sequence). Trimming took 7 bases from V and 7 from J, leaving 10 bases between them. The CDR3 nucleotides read TGTGCCAGCACCCTAGGAGGGACCCAGTACTTC. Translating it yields CASTLGGTQYF.

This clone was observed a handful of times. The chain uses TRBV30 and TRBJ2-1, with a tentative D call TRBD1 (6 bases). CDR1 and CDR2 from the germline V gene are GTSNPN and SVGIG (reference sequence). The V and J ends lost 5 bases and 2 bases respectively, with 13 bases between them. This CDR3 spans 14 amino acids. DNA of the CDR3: TGTGCCTGGTTAGGGGGACAAGCCTACAATGAGCAGTTCTTC. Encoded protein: CAWLGGQAYNEQFF.

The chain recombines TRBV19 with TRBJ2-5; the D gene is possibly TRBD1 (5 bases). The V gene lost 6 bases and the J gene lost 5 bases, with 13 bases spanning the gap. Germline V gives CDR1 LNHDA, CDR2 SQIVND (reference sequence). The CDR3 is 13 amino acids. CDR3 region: CASRDTRRETQYF. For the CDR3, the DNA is TGTGCCAGTAGGGACACGCGTCGGGAGACCCAGTACTTC.

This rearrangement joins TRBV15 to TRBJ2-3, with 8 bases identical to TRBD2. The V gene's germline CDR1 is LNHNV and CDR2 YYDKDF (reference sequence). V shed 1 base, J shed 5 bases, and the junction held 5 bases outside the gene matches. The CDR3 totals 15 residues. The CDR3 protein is CATSRGRGGIDTQYF. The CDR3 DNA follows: TGTGCCACCAGCAGAGGCCGGGGGGGAATAGATACGCAGTATTTT.

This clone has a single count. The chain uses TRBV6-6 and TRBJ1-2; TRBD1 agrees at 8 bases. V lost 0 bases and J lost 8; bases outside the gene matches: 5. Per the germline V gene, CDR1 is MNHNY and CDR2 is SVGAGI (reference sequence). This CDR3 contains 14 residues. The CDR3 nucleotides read TGTGCCAGCAGTTACTCGAACCAGGGGGCGGGCTACACCTTC. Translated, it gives CASSYSNQGAGYTF.

The CDR3 is CASSGRGFFSETQYF. CDR3 nucleotides: TGTGCCAGCAGCGGCAGGGGTTTTTTTTCGGAGACCCAGTACTTC. The rearrangement links TRBV9 to TRBJ2-5; TRBD1 might be the D (6 bases). The ends were cut back, 3 bases at V and 5 bases at J, with 17 bases in the middle. The CDR3 spans 15 residues. Germline CDR1 is SGDLS and CDR2 is YYNGEE. Variable domain in full (rest from reference TRBV9 and TRBJ2-5): DSGVTQTPKHLITATGQRVTLRCSPRSGDLSVYWYQQSLDQGLQFLIQYYNGEERAKGNILERFSAQQFPDLHSELNLSSLELGDSALYFCASSGRGFFSETQYFGPGTRLLVL.

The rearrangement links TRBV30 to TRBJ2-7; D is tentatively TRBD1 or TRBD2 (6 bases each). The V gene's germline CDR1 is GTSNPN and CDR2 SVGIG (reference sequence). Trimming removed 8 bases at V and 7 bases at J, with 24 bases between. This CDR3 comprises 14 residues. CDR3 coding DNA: TGTGCCGGGACTCAGGGGTCTGAGGTTGGAGAGCAGTACTTC. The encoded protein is CAGTQGSEVGEQYF.

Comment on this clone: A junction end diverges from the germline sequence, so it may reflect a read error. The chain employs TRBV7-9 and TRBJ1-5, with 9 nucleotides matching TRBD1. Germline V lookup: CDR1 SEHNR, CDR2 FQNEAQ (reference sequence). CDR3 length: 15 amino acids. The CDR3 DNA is TGTTCCAGCAGCTTAGCGGGACAGGGAAATCAGCCCCAGCATTTT. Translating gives CSSSLAGQGNQPQHF.

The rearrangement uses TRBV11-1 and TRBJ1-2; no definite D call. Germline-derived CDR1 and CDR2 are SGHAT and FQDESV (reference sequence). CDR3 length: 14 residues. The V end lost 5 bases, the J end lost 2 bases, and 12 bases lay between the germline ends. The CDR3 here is CASSPRRENYGYTF. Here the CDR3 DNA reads TGTGCCAGCAGCCCGCGCCGGGAGAACTATGGCTACACCTTC.

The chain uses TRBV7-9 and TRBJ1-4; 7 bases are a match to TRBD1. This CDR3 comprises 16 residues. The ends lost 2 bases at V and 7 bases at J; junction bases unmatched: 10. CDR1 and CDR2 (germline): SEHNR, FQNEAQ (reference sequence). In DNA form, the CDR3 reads TGTGCCAGCAGCTTACGACGGGGACAGCCCTCTGAAAAACTGTTTTTT. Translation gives CASSLRRGQPSEKLFF. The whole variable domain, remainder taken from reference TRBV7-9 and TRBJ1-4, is DTGVSQNPRHKITKRGQNVTFRCDPISEHNRLYWYRQTLGQGPEFLTYFQNEAQLEKSRLLSDRFSAERPKGSFSTLEIQRTEQGDSAMYLCASSLRRGQPSEKLFFGSGTQLSVL.

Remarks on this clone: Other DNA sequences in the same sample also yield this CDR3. This CDR3 reads CATSRDRGSYEQYF. CDR3 DNA sequence: TGTGCCACCAGCAGGGACAGGGGATCCTACGAGCAGTACTTC. The chain recombines TRBV15 with TRBJ2-7; 9 nucleotides match TRBD1. The CDR3 length is 14 residues. V dropped 3 bases and J dropped 1; count of bases not matched to a gene: 1. Germline lookup yields CDR1 LNHNV and CDR2 YYDKDF (reference sequence).

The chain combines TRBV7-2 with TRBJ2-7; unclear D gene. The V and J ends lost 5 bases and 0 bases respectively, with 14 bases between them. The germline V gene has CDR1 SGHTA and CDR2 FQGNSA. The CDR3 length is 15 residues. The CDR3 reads CASSLGDRSSYEQYF. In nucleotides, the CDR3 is TGTGCCAGCAGCCTTGGAGATAGGAGCTCCTACGAGCAGTACTTC.

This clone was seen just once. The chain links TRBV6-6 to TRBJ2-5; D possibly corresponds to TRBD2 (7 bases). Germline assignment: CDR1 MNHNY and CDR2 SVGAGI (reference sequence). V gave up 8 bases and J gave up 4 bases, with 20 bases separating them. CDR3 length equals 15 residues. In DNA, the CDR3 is TGTGCCAGCGGGGGGGCCGCAGGGGCTGGAGAGACCCAGTACTTC. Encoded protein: CASGGAAGAGETQYF.

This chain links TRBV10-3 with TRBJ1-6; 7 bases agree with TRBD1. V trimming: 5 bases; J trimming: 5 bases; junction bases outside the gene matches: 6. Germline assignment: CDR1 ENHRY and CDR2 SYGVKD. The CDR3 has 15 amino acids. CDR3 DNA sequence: TGTGCCATCAGTCCCGAGGGGGCCCATAATTCACCCCTCCACTTT. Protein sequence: CAISPEGAHNSPLHF.

The CDR3 DNA is TGTGCCACTACGACAGGGTCCCCCTACAATGAGCAGTTCTTC. Translation gives CATTTGSPYNEQFF. The chain uses TRBV15 and TRBJ2-1, with 7 nucleotides matching TRBD1. The CDR3 is 14 amino acids. Germline lookup yields CDR1 LNHNV and CDR2 YYDKDF (reference sequence). Trimming at V came to 9 bases and at J to 2 bases, leaving 7 bases not matched to a gene.

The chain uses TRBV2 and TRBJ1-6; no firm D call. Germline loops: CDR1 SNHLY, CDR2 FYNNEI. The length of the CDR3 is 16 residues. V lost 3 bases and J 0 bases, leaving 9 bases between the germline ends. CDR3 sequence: CASSEAQSSYNSPLHF. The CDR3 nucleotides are TGTGCCAGCAGTGAGGCACAAAGCTCCTATAATTCACCCCTCCACTTT.

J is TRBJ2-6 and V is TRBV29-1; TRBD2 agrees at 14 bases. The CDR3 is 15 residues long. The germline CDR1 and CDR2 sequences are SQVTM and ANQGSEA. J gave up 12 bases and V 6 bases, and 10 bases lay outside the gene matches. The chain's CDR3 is CSVTGLAGDRSVLTF. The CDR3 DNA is TGCAGCGTCACGGGACTAGCGGGGGACCGTTCCGTCCTGACTTTC.

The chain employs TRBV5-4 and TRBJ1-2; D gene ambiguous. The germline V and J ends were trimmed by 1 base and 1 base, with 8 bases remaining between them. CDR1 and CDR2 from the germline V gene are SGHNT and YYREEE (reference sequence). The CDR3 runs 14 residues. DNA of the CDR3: TGTGCCAGCAGCTTGTGGAGCTTTAACTATGGCTACACCTTC. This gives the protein CASSLWSFNYGYTF.

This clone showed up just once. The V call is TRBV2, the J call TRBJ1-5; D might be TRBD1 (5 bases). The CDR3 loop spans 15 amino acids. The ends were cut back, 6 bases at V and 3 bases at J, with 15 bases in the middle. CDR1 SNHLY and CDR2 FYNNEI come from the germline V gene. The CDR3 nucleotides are TGTGCCAGCAGCCCCGAACAAGGGGACAATCAGCCCCAGCATTTT. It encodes CASSPEQGDNQPQHF. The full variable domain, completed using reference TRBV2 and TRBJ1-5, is EPEVTQTPSHQVTQMGQEVILRCVPISNHLYFYWYRQILGQKVEFLVSFYNNEISEKSEIFDDQFSVERPDGSNFTLKIRSTKLEDSAMYFCASSPEQGDNQPQHFGDGTRLSIL.

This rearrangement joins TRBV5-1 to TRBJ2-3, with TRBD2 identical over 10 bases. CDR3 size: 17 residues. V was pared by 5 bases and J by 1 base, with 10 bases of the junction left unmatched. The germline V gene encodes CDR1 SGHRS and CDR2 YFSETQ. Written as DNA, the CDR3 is TGCGCCAGCAGTTTTACCTACCTAGCGGGGGGCACAGATACGCAGTATTTT. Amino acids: CASSFTYLAGGTDTQYF.

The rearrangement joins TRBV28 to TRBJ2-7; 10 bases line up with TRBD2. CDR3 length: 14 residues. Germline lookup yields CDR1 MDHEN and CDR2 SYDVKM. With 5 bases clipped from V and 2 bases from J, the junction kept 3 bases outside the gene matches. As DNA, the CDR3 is TGTGCCAGCAGTGGGACTAGCGCTACCTACGAGCAGTACTTC. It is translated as CASSGTSATYEQYF.

The CDR3 is CASSVEGFMDTQYF. The CDR3 nucleotides read TGTGCCAGCAGCGTAGAGGGGTTTATGGATACGCAGTATTTT. V is TRBV9 and J is TRBJ2-3; perhaps TRBD1 as D (5 bases). Germline V gene data show CDR1 as SGDLS and CDR2 as YYNGEE. The CDR3 runs 14 residues. V was clipped by 0 bases and J by 6 bases, with 11 bases between them. Full variable domain (remainder filled in from reference TRBV9 and TRBJ2-3): DSGVTQTPKHLITATGQRVTLRCSPRSGDLSVYWYQQSLDQGLQFLIQYYNGEERAKGNILERFSAQQFPDLHSELNLSSLELGDSALYFCASSVEGFMDTQYFGPGTRLTVL.

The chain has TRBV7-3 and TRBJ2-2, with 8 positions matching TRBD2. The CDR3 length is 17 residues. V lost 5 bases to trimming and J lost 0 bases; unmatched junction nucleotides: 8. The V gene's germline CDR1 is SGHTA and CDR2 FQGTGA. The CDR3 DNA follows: TGTGCCAGCAGCCCGGCGGGTAGCGGGGCGAACACCGGGGAGCTGTTTTTT. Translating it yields CASSPAGSGANTGELFF.

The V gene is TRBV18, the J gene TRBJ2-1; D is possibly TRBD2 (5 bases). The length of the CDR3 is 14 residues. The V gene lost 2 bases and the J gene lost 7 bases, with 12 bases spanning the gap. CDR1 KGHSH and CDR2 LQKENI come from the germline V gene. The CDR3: CASSPENGGNEQFF. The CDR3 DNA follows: TGTGCCAGCTCACCAGAAAATGGCGGGAATGAGCAGTTCTTC.

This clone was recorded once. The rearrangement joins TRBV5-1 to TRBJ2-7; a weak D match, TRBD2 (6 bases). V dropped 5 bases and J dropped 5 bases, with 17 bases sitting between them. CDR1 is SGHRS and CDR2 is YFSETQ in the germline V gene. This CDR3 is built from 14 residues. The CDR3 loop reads CASREGLITHEQYF. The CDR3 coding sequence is TGCGCCAGCAGGGAGGGACTGATTACCCACGAGCAGTACTTC.

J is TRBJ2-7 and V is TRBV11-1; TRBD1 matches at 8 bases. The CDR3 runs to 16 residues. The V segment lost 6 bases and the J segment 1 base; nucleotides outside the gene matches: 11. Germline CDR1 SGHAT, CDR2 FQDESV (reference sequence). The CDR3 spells CASSSIGQGDSYEQYF. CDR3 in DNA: TGTGCCAGCAGTAGTATCGGACAGGGTGATTCCTACGAGCAGTACTTC.

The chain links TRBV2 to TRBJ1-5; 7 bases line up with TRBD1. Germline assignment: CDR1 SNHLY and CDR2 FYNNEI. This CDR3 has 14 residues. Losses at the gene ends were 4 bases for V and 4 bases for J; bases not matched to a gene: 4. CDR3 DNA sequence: TGTGCCAGCAGTGGACAGGGCCTTAATCAGCCCCAGCATTTT. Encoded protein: CASSGQGLNQPQHF. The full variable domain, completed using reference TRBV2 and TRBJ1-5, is EPEVTQTPSHQVTQMGQEVILRCVPISNHLYFYWYRQILGQKVEFLVSFYNNEISEKSEIFDDQFSVERPDGSNFTLKIRSTKLEDSAMYFCASSGQGLNQPQHFGDGTRLSIL.